This T cell receptor beta chain is from a study of tumour-infiltrating T cells in Burkitt lymphoma. Study-level background: Patients covered every epidemiological subtype of Burkitt lymphoma.

Clones were sequenced by immunoSEQ multiplex PCR, and TCRdb holds only the in-frame ones, with some missing. The table includes tens of thousands of clones, roughly 30% detected once. The germline V gene encodes CDR1 SGHDT and CDR2 YYEEEE. This CDR3 has 14 residues. V lost 1 base and J 9 bases, leaving 11 bases between the germline ends. V usage is TRBV5-6 and J usage is TRBJ1-6; TRBD1 might be the D (6 bases). The source is a human donor with Burkitt lymphoma. Material for sequencing was tumor tissue. The CDR3 loop reads CASSLSGVGSPLHF. The CDR3 region has the DNA TGTGCCAGCAGCTTGTCAGGGGTCGGTTCACCCCTCCACTTT.